The clone carrying this T cell receptor beta chain came up many times. Its antigen is unidentified. The data stem from a study of metastatic and nonmetastatic thyroid tumors. Whole-study context: Malignant and benign thyroid patients had repertoires compared in peripheral blood and tumor or nodule tissue.

Study-level findings and limits: Significantly greater TCR beta diversity was reportedly found in malignant thyroid tumors than in benign nodules (in blood and tumor).

Per the authors' pipeline: In papillary thyroid cancer, a distant-metastasis classifier was built using CDR3 differences across clinicopathological groups. From the PCR reads, TCRdb re-called clones with MiXCR. The V and J calls follow TCRdb's processing rather than the paper's. Altogether roughly 71,000 clones are present, around 20% being singletons, with the ten largest covering around 13%. Not a single patient had been given any form of treatment at any point before undergoing thyroid surgery. Sequenced input: blood. The receptor was isolated from a female donor with papillary thyroid cancer or a benign thyroid nodule (not recorded which). Some clones in this sample may be carry-over from other donors' samples.

Written as DNA, the CDR3 is TGTGCCACACGTGGTAGGGCAGCGAACACCGGGGAGCTGTTTTTT. This codes for CATRGRAANTGELFF. The gene calls are TRBV24-1 and TRBJ2-2; D is uncertain. Trimming shortened V by 10 bases and J by 0 bases, and 14 bases separated the two germline ends. CDR3 size: 15 residues. The V gene's germline CDR1 is KGHDR and CDR2 SFDVKD.